The clone carrying this TCR beta chain was seen a few times. Its antigen is currently unknown. 5'RACE template switching generated TCR cDNA, adding a universal primer site and UMIs. TCRdb reprocessed the 5' RACE reads with MiXCR, giving one entry per CDR3 protein. Of about 320,000 distinct CDR3 sequences in the sample, over 3.5% were seen once. This sample stems from a study of T cells after yellow fever vaccination. Whole-study context: SMART-Seq v4 Ultra Low Input prepared libraries from low-cell fractions. Study-wide results and caveats: Re-detected after boosting: most primary clones, 96% of CD4 and about 85% of CD8. On re-exposure, the response was weaker but peaked faster, at day 5 versus 15.

This CDR3 region has 14 residues. In germline, CDR1 is KGHSH, CDR2 LQKENI. With 3 bases removed from V and 4 bases from J, the gap between germline ends came to 11 bases. The V call is TRBV18, the J call TRBJ2-3, with D perhaps being TRBD1 or TRBD2 (5 bases each). The origin of this receptor is a man between 18 and 35 years old who received the YFV17D yellow fever vaccine. The specimen comprised PBMCs, sampled 15 days after the yellow fever booster vaccination. The CDR3 region is CASSPEGPPDTQYF. In DNA, the CDR3 is TGTGCCAGCTCACCCGAGGGGCCTCCAGATACGCAGTATTTT.